A selection of T cell receptor beta chains follows, all from one sample in a study of shared clonotypes between healthy human individuals. This table comes from immunoSEQ multiplex PCR, and its TCRdb copy is limited to in-frame clones, with some not included. Of around 980,000 clones in the sample, approximately 80% are singletons; the top ten hold under 0.8%. Material for sequencing was memory CD4+ T cells from PBMCs. These receptors came from a young man in good health. Some clones in this sample may be carry-over from other donors' samples. Each CDR3 is given with its conserved first and last residue. A D gene is named only where the DNA matches it firmly. A clone size is listed for some rows: how often the clone was seen (once, few, many), or a class if it is expanded.

d_call | j_call | v_call | clone_size | cdr3_aa | cdr3_nt
TRBD1 | TRBJ1-2 | TRBV5-4 | . | CASSTSGQGFAGYTF | TGTGCCAGCAGCACCTCGGGACAGGGATTTGCTGGCTACACCTTC
TRBD2 | TRBJ2-3 | TRBV9 | . | CASSHQAGTTDTQYF | TGTGCCAGCAGCCATCAAGCGGGAACCACAGATACGCAGTATTTT
. | TRBJ1-2 | TRBV28 | . | CASSSHTGGVGYGYTF | TGTGCCAGCAGTTCACACACGGGGGGGGTAGGCTATGGCTACACCTTC
. | TRBJ2-3 | TRBV6-6 | . | CASSFPGRSTDTQYF | TGTGCCAGCAGCTTTCCGGGACGAAGCACAGATACGCAGTATTTT
. | TRBJ2-3 | TRBV28 | . | CALGGGGTDTQYF | TGTGCCCTGGGGGGAGGCGGCACAGATACGCAGTATTTT
. | TRBJ2-3 | TRBV28 | . | CASSLFGQLSTDTQYF | TGTGCCAGCAGTTTATTTGGACAGCTTAGCACAGATACGCAGTATTTT
. | TRBJ2-6 | TRBV27 | . | CASRRSSGANVLTF | TGTGCCAGCCGCCGGAGCTCTGGGGCCAACGTCCTGACTTTC
TRBD2 | TRBJ2-5 | TRBV5-6 | . | CASSGTGAGGETQYF | TGTGCCAGCAGCGGTACAGGGGCGGGAGGGGAGACCCAGTACTTC
. | TRBJ1-2 | TRBV19 | . | CASSIDRDRVYGYTF | TGTGCCAGTAGTATAGATCGTGATCGGGTCTATGGCTACACCTTC
. | TRBJ2-5 | TRBV9 | . | CASSPQTGQETQYF | TGTGCCAGCAGCCCACAGACAGGCCAAGAGACCCAGTACTTC
. | TRBJ2-1 | TRBV7-3 | . | CASSLLGGTYYNEQFF | TGTGCCAGCAGCTTATTGGGCGGGACTTACTACAATGAGCAGTTCTTC
. | TRBJ2-7 | TRBV21-1 | few | CASSKPLGDRGYEQYF | TGTGCCAGCAGCAAGCCTTTGGGGGACAGGGGCTACGAGCAGTACTTC
. | TRBJ1-4 | TRBV7-8 | once | CASSSAKGPAPKLFF | TGTGCCAGCAGCTCAGCAAAGGGACCCGCACCTAAACTGTTTTTT
. | TRBJ1-5 | TRBV27 | . | CASRGLYYSNQPQHF | TGTGCCAGCAGAGGCTTATATTATAGCAATCAGCCCCAGCATTTT
. | TRBJ2-7 | TRBV28 | once | CASGPLGRGGYEQYF | TGTGCCAGCGGCCCCCTGGGCAGGGGCGGCTACGAGCAGTACTTC
. | TRBJ1-5 | TRBV10-3 | . | CAISVAGPNQPQHF | TGTGCCATCAGTGTGGCAGGCCCCAATCAGCCCCAGCATTTT
TRBD2 | TRBJ2-1 | TRBV19 | . | CASRAVEGTSGSNEQFF | TGTGCCAGTAGGGCGGTGGAAGGGACTAGCGGATCCAATGAGCAGTTCTTC
. | TRBJ2-2 | TRBV5-1 | . | CASSREISTGELFF | TGCGCCAGCAGCCGCGAAATCTCCACCGGGGAGCTGTTTTTT
. | TRBJ1-2 | TRBV4-3 | . | CASSQEWWGGKDYTF | TGCGCCAGCAGCCAAGAATGGTGGGGCGGCAAGGACTACACCTTC
TRBD2 | TRBJ2-7 | TRBV4-2 | few | CASSQVAGPSYEQYF | TGTGCCAGCAGCCAAGTAGCGGGACCGTCCTACGAGCAGTACTTC
. | TRBJ2-5 | TRBV11-3 | . | CASSRGETQYF | TGTGCCAGCAGCCGCGGGGAGACCCAGTACTTC
TRBD2 | TRBJ2-2 | TRBV15 | many | CATSRDKTSGRVGELFF | TGTGCCACCAGCAGAGATAAGACTAGCGGGAGGGTCGGGGAGCTGTTTTTT
. | TRBJ2-1 | TRBV28 | . | CASRVGSSYNEQFF | TGTGCCAGCAGGGTAGGTAGCTCCTACAATGAGCAGTTCTTC
TRBD1 | TRBJ2-7 | TRBV5-6 | . | CASSSGQGRSEQYF | TGTGCCAGCAGCTCAGGACAGGGGAGATCCGAGCAGTACTTC
. | TRBJ2-7 | TRBV7-8 | many | CASSSLGGDSYEQYF | TGTGCCAGCAGCTCGCTCGGCGGGGATTCCTACGAGCAGTACTTC
TRBD2 | TRBJ2-1 | TRBV6-6 | once | CASSYGGVGEQFF | TGTGCCAGCAGTTACGGGGGGGTTGGTGAGCAGTTCTTC
. | TRBJ1-1 | TRBV15 | . | CATSRDTGTGAFF | TGTGCCACCAGCAGAGATACGGGAACGGGAGCTTTCTTT
TRBD2 | TRBJ2-1 | TRBV5-4 | . | CASSLQGRAGAGQFF | TGTGCCAGCAGCTTGCAAGGACGAGCGGGAGCTGGGCAGTTCTTC
. | TRBJ2-5 | TRBV9 | few | CASSVGDPGGETQYF | TGTGCCAGCAGCGTAGGAGACCCCGGGGGAGAGACCCAGTACTTC
. | TRBJ1-2 | TRBV7-2 | . | CASSAARGNSYTF | TGTGCCAGCAGCGCCGCGCGGGGTAATAGCTACACCTTC
TRBD1 | TRBJ2-5 | TRBV5-5 | many | CASSLQGAAQETQYF | TGTGCCAGCAGCTTGCAGGGGGCGGCCCAAGAGACCCAGTACTTC
TRBD2 | TRBJ2-7 | TRBV7-9 | . | CASSSHSLASAYEQYF | TGTGCCAGCAGCTCTCACTCACTAGCGTCAGCCTACGAGCAGTACTTC
TRBD2 | TRBJ2-1 | TRBV4-3 | few | CASSPETSASSLYNEQFF | TGCGCCAGCAGCCCGGAAACTAGCGCTTCATCCCTTTACAATGAGCAGTTCTTC
. | TRBJ2-3 | TRBV5-4 | once | CASSPAGVDTQYF | TGTGCCAGCAGCCCCGCAGGGGTGGATACGCAGTATTTT
. | TRBJ1-2 | TRBV6-6 | . | CASSYSAGVYGYTF | TGTGCCAGCAGTTACTCCGCAGGGGTCTATGGCTACACCTTC
. | TRBJ1-3 | TRBV30 | . | CAWSVRAGLSGNTIYF | TGTGCCTGGAGTGTACGGGCAGGCCTCTCTGGAAACACCATATATTTT
. | TRBJ1-2 | TRBV5-4 | . | CASSFNYGYTF | TGTGCCAGCAGCTTCAACTATGGCTACACCTTC
. | TRBJ2-5 | TRBV6-1 | . | CASSQQGRETQYF | TGTGCCAGCAGCCAACAGGGTCGGGAGACCCAGTACTTC
. | TRBJ2-5 | TRBV5-1 | . | CASSLGPAGGPQETQYF | TGCGCCAGCAGCTTGGGGCCGGCCGGGGGCCCCCAAGAGACCCAGTACTTC
. | TRBJ2-6 | TRBV4-2 | . | CASSQDVARTSSGANVLTF | TGTGCCAGCAGCCAAGATGTTGCCCGGACGAGCTCTGGGGCCAACGTCCTGACTTTC
. | TRBJ2-7 | TRBV7-8 | . | CASSLGFSRGAYEQYF | TGTGCCAGCAGCTTAGGCTTTTCCAGGGGGGCCTACGAGCAGTACTTC
. | TRBJ2-7 | TRBV4-1 | once | CASSQRTRRDTYEQYF | TGCGCCAGCAGCCAGAGAACGAGGCGGGACACCTACGAGCAGTACTTC
. | TRBJ1-2 | TRBV10-3 | . | CAIRNSNYGYTF | TGTGCCATTCGTAATTCTAACTATGGCTACACCTTC
TRBD2 | TRBJ2-3 | TRBV9 | . | CASSVALHSGSRTDTQYF | TGTGCCAGCAGCGTAGCACTGCACAGCGGGAGCCGCACAGATACGCAGTATTTT
. | TRBJ2-2 | TRBV5-1 | once | CASSGRSSANTGELFF | TGCGCCAGTTCGGGACGATCCTCCGCGAACACCGGGGAGCTGTTTTTT
TRBD1 | TRBJ2-5 | TRBV28 | . | CASSRDSQETQYF | TGTGCCAGCAGTCGGGACAGCCAAGAGACCCAGTACTTC
. | TRBJ1-1 | TRBV5-1 | . | CASSPTAGADEAFF | TGCGCCAGCAGCCCCACGGCGGGGGCCGATGAAGCTTTCTTT
. | TRBJ1-2 | TRBV15 | . | CATSRELRDYGYTF | TGTGCCACCAGCAGAGAATTAAGAGACTATGGCTACACCTTC
TRBD2 | TRBJ2-3 | TRBV9 | . | CASSVSLAGGADTQYF | TGTGCCAGCAGCGTAAGCCTAGCGGGAGGAGCAGATACGCAGTATTTT
. | TRBJ2-2 | TRBV19 | once | CASSIGLLTGELFF | TGTGCCAGTAGTATAGGCTTACTCACCGGGGAGCTGTTTTTT
. | TRBJ2-6 | TRBV11-2 | . | CASSYGTASVLTF | TGTGCCAGCAGTTACGGGACGGCCTCCGTCCTGACTTTC